These T cell receptor beta chains were read from a single sample in a study of identical twins. TCRdb reanalysed the 5' RACE reads using MiXCR and keeps one entry per CDR3 protein. In the table there are under 500,000 distinct CDR3 sequences, roughly an eighth of which are singletons. The same data also contributed to another study, on yellow fever vaccine responses in identical twins.

Specimen: CD4+ T cells sorted from blood. The receptors stem from a woman younger than 30 in good health. Each CDR3 is given with its conserved first and last residue. A D gene is named only where the DNA matches it firmly. Some rows have no size entry. The others give once, few or many, or a class for an expanded clone.

TRBJ2-1 | TRBV4-3 | - | - | CASSRDPRLYEQFF | TGCGCCAGCAGCCGGGACCCACGCCTCTATGAGCAGTTCTTC
TRBJ2-3 | TRBV9 | - | few | CASSVSDTGSSDTQYF | TGTGCCAGCAGCGTGTCCGATACTGGGAGCTCAGATACGCAGTATTTT
TRBJ2-2 | TRBV21-1 | - | - | CASRSGDCFTPGSCFF | -
TRBJ2-1 | TRBV5-1 | - | - | CASSASNPSGNEQFF | TGCGCCAGCAGCGCAAGTAACCCCTCAGGCAATGAGCAGTTCTTC
TRBJ2-5 | TRBV10-2 | TRBD2 | few | CASSSSSGGAGTQYF | TGCGCCAGCAGTTCGTCTAGCGGGGGGGCGGGGACCCAGTACTTC
TRBJ2-2 | TRBV7-9 | - | many | CASSLRGPNTGELFF | TGTGCCAGCAGCTTACGTGGGCCGAACACCGGGGAGCTGTTTTTT
TRBJ2-4 | TRBV28 | - | - | CASSWKGVAKNIQYF | TGTGCCAGCAGTTGGAAAGGAGTAGCCAAAAACATTCAGTACTTC
TRBJ1-2 | TRBV29-1 | - | - | CSVKVGDYGYTF | TGCAGCGTTAAGGTGGGAGACTATGGCTACACCTTC
TRBJ2-1 | TRBV7-7 | TRBD2 | - | CASSQLAGGPNEQFF | TGTGCTAGCAGCCAACTAGCGGGGGGGCCGAATGAGCAGTTCTTC
TRBJ2-5 | TRBV6-2/TRBV6-3 | TRBD1 | many | CASSYGTAYQETQYF | TGTGCCAGCAGTTACGGGACAGCATACCAAGAGACCCAGTACTTC
TRBJ2-7 | TRBV7-8 | TRBD2 | many | CASSSGTRGYEQYF | TGTGCCAGCAGCTCCGGGACTAGGGGCTACGAGCAGTACTTC
TRBJ1-5 | TRBV11-2 | - | few | CASSLEGGFSPICNQPQHF | TGTGCCAGCAGCTTAGAAGGAGGGTTTTCCCCTATCTGCAATCAGCCCCAGCATTTT
TRBJ2-7 | TRBV20-1 | - | once | CSASGQRGSYEQYF | TGCAGTGCTAGTGGACAGCGGGGTTCCTACGAGCAGTACTTC
TRBJ2-5 | TRBV23-1 | - | few | CARGRRRMYQETQYF | TGCGCCAGGGGTCGCAGGCGAATGTACCAAGAGACCCAGTACTTC
TRBJ2-3 | TRBV30 | - | few | CAWNIGPYTQYF | TGTGCCTGGAATATAGGGCCATATACGCAGTATTTT
TRBJ1-6 | TRBV2 | - | - | CASSPNRAGSPLHF | TGTGCCAGCAGCCCCAACAGGGCCGGTTCACCCCTCCACTTT
TRBJ2-4 | TRBV7-8 | - | many | CASSHDGGSKNIQYF | TGTGCCAGCAGCCACGACGGGGGTAGCAAAAACATTCAGTACTTC
TRBJ2-3 | TRBV3-1 | TRBD2 | - | CASSPSGVIRTDTQYF | TGTGCCAGCAGCCCTAGCGGGGTCATTCGAACAGATACGCAGTATTTT
TRBJ1-2 | TRBV7-2 | - | - | CASSLASAQGYGYTF | TGTGCCAGCAGCTTAGCGAGTGCCCAGGGCTATGGCTACACCTTC
TRBJ2-3 | TRBV12-3/TRBV12-4 | - | - | CASSLAVSGDTQYF | TGTGCCAGCAGTTTAGCAGTAAGTGGAGATACGCAGTATTTT
TRBJ2-5 | TRBV7-3 | - | many | CASSLDYQETQYF | TGTGCCAGCAGCCTGGACTATCAAGAGACCCAGTACTTC
TRBJ2-5 | TRBV5-1 | TRBD1 | few | CASSSGQGARPETQYF | TGCGCCAGCAGCTCTGGACAGGGGGCTAGGCCGGAGACCCAGTACTTC
TRBJ2-1 | TRBV10-1 | - | many | CASSRGTEQFF | TGCGCCAGCAGTCGAGGGACTGAGCAGTTCTTC
TRBJ2-3 | TRBV7-4 | - | - | CASSYSSRGASTDTQYF | TGTGCCAGCAGCTATTCAAGTCGGGGGGCTAGCACAGATACGCAGTATTTT
TRBJ2-5 | TRBV2 | TRBD2 | - | CASNTGGRVQETQYF | TGTGCCAGCAACACCGGCGGGAGGGTTCAAGAGACCCAGTACTTC
TRBJ2-7 | TRBV15 | TRBD1 | few | CATSREVGTGVHEQYF | TGTGCCACCAGCAGAGAGGTGGGGACAGGGGTCCACGAGCAGTACTTC
TRBJ1-4 | TRBV15 | TRBD1 | few | CATSRGGRDSREKLFF | TGTGCCACCAGCAGAGGGGGCAGGGACAGCCGTGAAAAACTGTTTTTT
TRBJ1-5 | TRBV25-1 | - | - | CASSPRDGFNQPQHF | TGTGCCAGCAGTCCCCGGGACGGTTTCAATCAGCCCCAGCATTTT
TRBJ1-6 | TRBV6-5 | - | - | CASSYSKGGNYNSPLHF | TGTGCCAGCAGTTACTCGAAAGGGGGGAATTATAATTCACCCCTCCACTTT
TRBJ2-1 | TRBV27 | TRBD1 | few | CASGSPGGVSYNEQFF | TGTGCCAGCGGTTCTCCAGGGGGCGTCTCCTACAATGAGCAGTTCTTC